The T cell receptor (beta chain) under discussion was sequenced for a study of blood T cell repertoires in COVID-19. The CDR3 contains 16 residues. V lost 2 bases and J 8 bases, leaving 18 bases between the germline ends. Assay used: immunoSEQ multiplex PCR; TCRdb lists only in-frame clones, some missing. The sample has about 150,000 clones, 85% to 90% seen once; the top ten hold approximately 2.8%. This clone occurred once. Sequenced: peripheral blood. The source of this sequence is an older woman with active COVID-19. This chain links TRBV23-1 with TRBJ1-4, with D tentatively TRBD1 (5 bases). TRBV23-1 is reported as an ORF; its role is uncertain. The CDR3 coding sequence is TGCGCCAGCAGTCAAATATCCCTGACGGAGGGGGAAAAACTGTTTTTT. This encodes CASSQISLTEGEKLFF.